This entry lists 20 T cell receptor beta chains sequenced from one sample in a study of T cells after yellow fever vaccination. TCRdb re-called the 5' RACE reads with MiXCR, one entry per CDR3 protein. The table records just under 600,000 distinct CDR3 sequences, about 13% of them present only once. The sequenced sample was PBMCs, obtained on the day of the yellow fever booster vaccination. The receptors were sampled from a man aged 25 to 40 who received the YFV17D yellow fever vaccine.

The chain recombines TRBV5-1 with TRBJ2-1; 8 nucleotides align to TRBD2. J gave up 0 bases and V 6 bases, and 2 bases lay outside the gene matches. The V gene's germline CDR1 is SGHRS and CDR2 YFSETQ. CDR3 length: 14 amino acids. The CDR3 coding sequence is TGCGCCAGCAACAGCGGGAGCTCCTACAATGAGCAGTTCTTC. Protein sequence: CASNSGSSYNEQFF.

This clonotype was recorded a few times. The chain is built from TRBV4-3 and TRBJ2-1; D unresolved. CDR1 LGHNA and CDR2 YSLEER come from the germline V gene. The CDR3 has 14 residues. Trimming removed 0 bases at V and 7 bases at J, with 10 bases between. The CDR3 region is CASSQDASPNEQFF. The CDR3 nucleotides are TGCGCCAGCAGCCAAGATGCGAGTCCGAATGAGCAGTTCTTC.

The chain couples TRBV30 to TRBJ2-2, with D possibly matching TRBD2 (5 bases). CDR3 length: 15 residues. Trimming removed 1 base from V and 0 bases from J, with 9 bases in between. Germline CDR1 GTSNPN, CDR2 SVGIG (reference sequence). As DNA, the CDR3 is TGTGCCTGGAGTGAAGCGGACCCGAACACCGGGGAGCTGTTTTTT. Amino acid sequence: CAWSEADPNTGELFF.

This clonotype turned up a few times. The J gene is TRBJ2-7, the V gene TRBV20-1, with TRBD2 matching 11 bases. CDR1 and CDR2 (germline): DFQATT, SNEGSKA (reference sequence). This CDR3 region has 17 residues. The V gene end was trimmed by 3 bases and the J gene end by 6 bases; junction bases not matched to a gene: 16. CDR3 loop: CSASPTRLAGGGGEQYF. CDR3 bases: TGCAGTGCTAGTCCTACGAGGCTAGCGGGAGGTGGCGGCGAGCAGTACTTC.

This clonotype was observed at least ten times. The chain employs TRBV20-1 and TRBJ1-5, with 7 bases fitting TRBD1. CDR3 size: 15 residues. Germline-derived CDR1 and CDR2 are DFQATT and SNEGSKA (reference sequence). V dropped 1 base and J dropped 0; count of bases not matched to a gene: 3. CDR3 DNA sequence: TGCAGTGCTAGAGTGGGGACAGATAGCAATCAGCCCCAGCATTTT. Encoded protein: CSARVGTDSNQPQHF.

This chain links TRBV20-1 with TRBJ2-1, with 8 bases lining up with TRBD2. Germline loops: CDR1 DFQATT, CDR2 SNEGSKA (reference sequence). The CDR3 length is 15 residues. J was trimmed by 4 bases and V by 5 bases; bases with no gene match: 10. For the CDR3, the DNA is TGCAGTGCTCGGGTAGCGGGAAAGGGGTACAATGAGCAGTTCTTC. This gives the protein CSARVAGKGYNEQFF.

V gene TRBV6-1 combines with J gene TRBJ2-5; 8 bases align to TRBD1. Germline V gene sequence: CDR1 MNHNS, CDR2 SASEGT. After removal of 6 bases from V and 0 bases from J, the junction contained 3 bases not matched to a gene. This CDR3 contains 14 residues. The CDR3 spells CASRGQGHQETQYF. In nucleotides, the CDR3 is TGTGCCAGCAGAGGACAGGGCCACCAAGAGACCCAGTACTTC.

This clonotype was detected only a few times. V is TRBV20-1 and J is TRBJ2-2; 8 bases are a match to TRBD1. Trimming cost V 2 bases and J 4 bases; bases outside gene matches: 9. The CDR3 length is 16 residues. CDR1 is DFQATT, CDR2 SNEGSKA, per germline (reference sequence). The chain's CDR3 is CSARIPGQGFTGELFF. In DNA form, the CDR3 reads TGCAGTGCTAGAATACCAGGACAGGGTTTCACCGGGGAGCTGTTTTTT.

Only a few counts were recorded for this clonotype. The gene calls are TRBV29-1 and TRBJ2-5; tentatively, D is TRBD1 (6 bases). The V end lost 2 bases, the J end lost 9 bases, and 13 bases lay between the germline ends. CDR1 is SQVTM, CDR2 ANQGSEA, per germline. The CDR3 covers 12 residues. DNA of the CDR3: TGCAGCGTTGAACGACAGGCGGGTTCCCAGTACTTC. It specifies CSVERQAGSQYF.

Note on this clonotype: The limits of the CDR3 on the DNA are not certain, so only TCRdb's listed CDR3 is given. The chain is built from TRBV12-3 or TRBV12-4 and TRBJ2-1; the D segment call TRBD2 is taken from the table without a DNA check. The CDR3 numbers 15 amino acids, ends counted. CDR3 sequence reads: CASSTSTSGSYEQFF.

In its sample, this clonotype was seen a few times. This chain joins TRBV28 and TRBJ1-2; possibly TRBD1 for D (6 bases). CDR1 and CDR2 (germline): MDHEN, SYDVKM. V gave up 3 bases and J gave up 7 bases, with 18 bases separating them. The CDR3 contains 15 residues. The chain's CDR3 is CASSLAQGLTGGYTF. CDR3 nucleotide sequence: TGTGCCAGCAGTTTGGCACAGGGACTAACGGGTGGCTACACCTTC.

The DNA for the CDR3 is TGCGCCAGCAGCCGGACTACCGGACTAGCCGCCTACGAGCAGTACTTC. Its protein product is CASSRTTGLAAYEQYF. The chain uses TRBV5-1 and TRBJ2-7; 8 bases match TRBD2. The CDR3 covers 16 residues. Unmatched junction bases numbered 11, after V lost 4 bases and J lost 2 bases. The germline V gene has CDR1 SGHRS and CDR2 YFSETQ. The variable domain in full, completed from reference TRBV5-1 and TRBJ2-7, reads KAGVTQTPRYLIKTRGQQVTLSCSPISGHRSVSWYQQTPGQGLQFLFEYFSETQRNKGNFPGRFSGRQFSNSRSEMNVSTLELGDSALYLCASSRTTGLAAYEQYFGPGTRLTVT.

This clonotype has at least ten counts. V is TRBV18 and J is TRBJ1-5; no definite D call. Germline V lookup: CDR1 KGHSH, CDR2 LQKENI. Trimming pared 3 bases from V and 0 bases from J, leaving 3 bases between. This CDR3 has 13 residues. The CDR3 DNA is TGTGCCAGCTCACCCGGTAGCAATCAGCCCCAGCATTTT. Its protein is CASSPGSNQPQHF.

The chain has TRBV28 and TRBJ2-1, with a tentative D call TRBD1 (8 bases). Germline V lookup: CDR1 MDHEN, CDR2 SYDVKM. Trimming shortened V by 4 bases and J by 4 bases, and 23 bases separated the two germline ends. The CDR3 consists of 18 residues. The CDR3 loop is CASSSPDLDRGGYNEQFF. The CDR3 DNA follows: TGTGCCAGCAGTTCACCAGATCTTGACAGGGGAGGGTACAATGAGCAGTTCTTC.

This clonotype has more than one count but fewer than ten. V usage is TRBV3-1 and J usage is TRBJ2-4; D might be TRBD2 (6 bases). Trimming removed 5 bases from V and 16 bases from J, with 15 bases in between. This CDR3 is built from 11 residues. Germline V gene sequence: CDR1 LGHDT, CDR2 YNNKEL (reference sequence). In DNA form, the CDR3 reads TGTGCCAGCAGCAGCCTGGACTACCATTACTTC. Encoded protein: CASSSLDYHYF. The full variable domain, rest sourced from reference TRBV3-1 and TRBJ2-4, is DTAVSQTPKYLVTQMGNDKSIKCEQNLGHDTMYWYKQDSKKFLKIMFSYNNKELIINETVPNRFSPKSPDKAHLNLHINSLELGDSAVYFCASSSLDYHYFGAGTRLSVL.

The V gene is TRBV7-9, the J gene TRBJ2-7; 11 bases map to TRBD1. The CDR3 covers 15 residues. Unmatched junction bases numbered 6, after V lost 5 bases and J lost 3 bases. Per germline, CDR1 SEHNR and CDR2 FQNEAQ (reference sequence). The CDR3 nucleotides read TGTGCCAGCAGCCCCCGGACAGGGGGCGACTACGAGCAGTACTTC. Residues: CASSPRTGGDYEQYF.

This clonotype was counted only a few times. The rearrangement uses TRBV6-2 or TRBV6-3 and TRBJ1-2; D not certain. This CDR3 region has 16 residues. CDR1 is MNHEY, CDR2 SVGEGT, per germline. Trimming cost V 4 bases and J 10 bases, with 25 bases left between them. CDR3 DNA: TGTGCCAGCAGTTCCTCGGTAGGACGTACGTCTTTTGTCTACACCTTC. Translated: CASSSSVGRTSFVYTF.

This clonotype showed up just a few times. The rearrangement links TRBV20-1 to TRBJ2-7; 11 bases align to TRBD1. Germline values: CDR1 DFQATT, CDR2 SNEGSKA (reference sequence). This CDR3 spans 14 amino acids. With V trimmed by 6 bases and J by 3 bases, 7 bases remained unmatched. The CDR3 bases are TGCAGTGCCACACCCGGGACAGGGGGCTACGAGCAGTACTTC. It codes for CSATPGTGGYEQYF.

The V and J genes are TRBV20-1 and TRBJ2-5; D gene uncertain. CDR1 is DFQATT and CDR2 is SNEGSKA in the germline V gene (reference sequence). This CDR3 has 11 residues. In nucleotides, the CDR3 is TGCACTTACGTGTACCAAGAGACCCAGTACTTC. Residues: CTYVYQETQYF.

The chain links TRBV5-6 to TRBJ1-6, with D unresolved. Trimming shortened V by 2 bases and J by 9 bases, and 6 bases separated the two germline ends. This CDR3 region has 12 residues. Germline CDR1 and CDR2: SGHDT and YYEEEE. In nucleotides, the CDR3 is TGTGCCAGCAGCTTAATGGGTTCACCCCTCCACTTT. The encoded protein is CASSLMGSPLHF.